Listed here are 30 T cell receptor beta chains from one sample, sequenced in a study of blood T cell repertoires in COVID-19. Profiled with immunoSEQ multiplex PCR; TCRdb holds only in-frame clones, not every one. The sample has about 130,000 clones, 88% seen once. The specimen was peripheral blood. The receptors stem from a man aged 50 to 60 with acute or convalescent COVID-19.

The rearrangement uses TRBV6-6 and TRBJ1-2, with D tentatively TRBD1 (6 bases). V was pared by 5 bases and J by 4 bases, with 23 bases between. Germline loops: CDR1 MNHNY, CDR2 SVGAGI (reference sequence). The CDR3 sequence is 17 residues long. CDR3 sequence reads: CASSRRGRLLPGYGYTF. In DNA form, the CDR3 reads TGTGCCAGCAGTCGCAGGGGACGGCTCCTCCCGGGCTATGGCTACACCTTC.

The chain has TRBV11-2 and TRBJ1-3; perhaps TRBD1 as D (6 bases). The CDR3 is made up of 14 amino acids. In germline, CDR1 is SGHAT, CDR2 FQNNGV. Trimming shortened V by 1 base and J by 4 bases, and 8 bases separated the two germline ends. CDR3: CASSLVGAGNTIYF. In nucleotides, the CDR3 is TGTGCCAGCAGCTTAGTGGGGGCAGGAAACACCATATATTTT.

This chain links TRBV24-1 with TRBJ2-3; D gene uncertain. The CDR3 has 14 amino acids. Trimming took off 4 bases at V and 4 bases at J, with 11 bases between the two ends. In germline, CDR1 is KGHDR, CDR2 SFDVKD. The CDR3 loop is CATSDSTASDTQYF. The CDR3 DNA is TGTGCCACCAGTGACTCAACAGCTTCAGATACGCAGTATTTT.

This chain links TRBV6-6 with TRBJ1-2; possibly TRBD1 for D (6 bases). CDR1 and CDR2 (germline): MNHNY, SVGAGI (reference sequence). This CDR3 contains 13 residues. The V end was cut by 5 bases, the J end by 6 bases, with 13 bases between. Here the CDR3 reads CASSQQGNHGYTF. The CDR3 bases are TGTGCCAGCAGTCAACAGGGAAACCATGGCTACACCTTC.

This chain joins TRBV3-1 (or the pseudogene TRBV3-2) and TRBJ2-1, with 7 bases lining up with TRBD2. In germline, CDR1 is LGHDT, CDR2 YNNKEL (reference sequence). The length of the CDR3 is 16 residues. V shed 1 base, J shed 0 bases, and the junction held 3 bases outside the gene matches. This CDR3 is CASSQARGSSYNEQFF. CDR3 nucleotides: TGTGCCAGCAGCCAAGCGCGCGGGAGCTCCTACAATGAGCAGTTCTTC.

This clone was counted once. The chain couples TRBV18 to TRBJ2-7, with 11 positions matching TRBD1. V shed 6 bases and J 7 bases; nucleotides not matched to a gene: 5. This CDR3 spans 13 amino acids. Germline CDR1 is KGHSH and CDR2 is LQKENI. The CDR3 coding sequence is TGTGCCAGCTCCCCCGGGACAGGGGGTGAGCAGTACTTC. It yields the protein CASSPGTGGEQYF.

CDR3 sequence: CASSHNPVPEQYF. The CDR3 DNA follows: TGTGCCAGCAGCCATAATCCTGTCCCCGAGCAGTACTTC. This chain connects TRBV3-1 (or the pseudogene TRBV3-2) to TRBJ2-7; D is uncertain. V was clipped by 3 bases and J by 6 bases, with 12 bases between them. The CDR3 extends over 13 amino acids. Germline CDR1 reads LGHDT; CDR2 reads YNNKEL (reference sequence).

This clone was picked up one time. This rearrangement joins TRBV20-1 to TRBJ2-1; D gene uncertain. V was pared by 3 bases and J by 7 bases, with 7 bases between. CDR1 and CDR2 from the germline V gene are DFQATT and SNEGSKA (reference sequence). The CDR3 runs 11 residues. Here the CDR3 DNA reads TGCAGTGCTAGCTTTTATAATGAGCAGTTCTTC. Protein: CSASFYNEQFF.

This clone was detected once. This chain connects TRBV5-1 to TRBJ2-5; D gene unclear. This CDR3 comprises 15 residues. Trimming removed 0 bases at V and 5 bases at J, with 14 bases between. The V gene's germline CDR1 is SGHRS and CDR2 YFSETQ. In DNA, the CDR3 is TGCGCCAGCAGCTTGGTGGGTGCCGGAGTGGAGACCCAGTACTTC. It yields the protein CASSLVGAGVETQYF.

V usage is TRBV5-4 and J usage is TRBJ1-5, with D possibly matching TRBD1 (6 bases). This CDR3 region has 16 residues. The germline V gene has CDR1 SGHNT and CDR2 YYREEE (reference sequence). Trimming removed 2 bases from V and 1 base from J, with 13 bases in between. This CDR3 is CASSFRGAGSNQPQHF. CDR3 DNA sequence: TGTGCCAGCAGCTTCCGGGGGGCAGGCAGCAATCAGCCCCAGCATTTT.

This chain connects TRBV7-9 to TRBJ1-1, with TRBD1 identical over 8 bases. This CDR3 contains 13 residues. Germline V CDR1 and CDR2: SEHNR, FQNEAQ (reference sequence). J lost 4 bases, V lost 2 bases, and 0 bases had no gene match. CDR3 coding DNA: TGTGCCAGCAGCTTAACAGGGGGCACTGAAGCTTTCTTT. Amino acids: CASSLTGGTEAFF.

V usage is TRBV3-1 (or the pseudogene TRBV3-2) and J usage is TRBJ1-3; 7 nucleotides line up with TRBD1. Germline assignment: CDR1 LGHDT and CDR2 YNNKEL (reference sequence). The CDR3 runs 14 residues. The V and J ends lost 3 bases and 8 bases, in that order; junction bases with no gene match: 7. CDR3 residues: CASSHLGGEYTIYF. CDR3 DNA: TGTGCCAGCAGCCATCTAGGGGGCGAATACACCATATATTTT.

The rearrangement links TRBV11-2 to TRBJ1-2; D is possibly TRBD1 (5 bases). Germline CDR1 SGHAT, CDR2 FQNNGV. V shed 7 bases and J shed 6 bases, with 12 bases lying between them. This CDR3 spans 12 amino acids. The CDR3: CASTTGGDGYTF. The CDR3 region has the DNA TGTGCCAGCACCACCGGGGGGGATGGCTACACCTTC.

The rearrangement uses TRBV4-1 and TRBJ1-5; D is uncertain. This CDR3 region has 12 residues. The germline V gene encodes CDR1 MGHRA and CDR2 YSYEKL. Trimming removed 4 bases at V and 9 bases at J, with 10 bases between. CDR3 region: CASSLGGPPQHF. In nucleotides, the CDR3 is TGCGCCAGCAGCCTCGGAGGCCCGCCCCAGCATTTT.

CDR3 bases: TGCGCCAGCAGCCACCGAACAGGACAGGGGTCGAACACTGAAGCTTTCTTT. Protein: CASSHRTGQGSNTEAFF. The chain recombines TRBV4-1 with TRBJ1-1; 9 bases align to TRBD1. Germline V CDR1 and CDR2: MGHRA, YSYEKL. J lost 1 base, V lost 3 bases, and 9 bases had no gene match. The CDR3 spans 17 residues.

This chain connects TRBV3-1 (or the pseudogene TRBV3-2) to TRBJ2-4, with D possibly being TRBD1 (5 bases). Germline-derived CDR1 and CDR2 are LGHDT and YNNKEL (reference sequence). Trimming removed 6 bases from V and 0 bases from J, with 9 bases in between. This CDR3 contains 14 residues. CDR3 residues: CASSPRVAKNIQYF. The CDR3 nucleotides read TGTGCCAGCAGTCCCAGGGTAGCCAAAAACATTCAGTACTTC.

The chain combines TRBV3-1 (or the pseudogene TRBV3-2) with TRBJ1-1; possible D gene TRBD1, 5 bases. The germline V gene encodes CDR1 LGHDT and CDR2 YNNKEL (reference sequence). The length of the CDR3 is 13 residues. The V and J ends lost 2 bases and 4 bases respectively, with 8 bases between them. The CDR3 sequence: CASSQQGGTEAFF. Written as DNA, the CDR3 is TGTGCCAGCAGCCAACAGGGAGGCACTGAAGCTTTCTTT.

The CDR3: CASSPPGGPRNTEAFF. The CDR3 DNA reads TGTGCCAGCAGTCCCCCAGGGGGCCCTCGGAACACTGAAGCTTTCTTT. This sequence joins TRBV28 and TRBJ1-1; 8 bases agree with TRBD1. Germline CDR1 MDHEN, CDR2 SYDVKM. The CDR3 has 16 residues. Trimming cost V 5 bases and J 1 base; bases outside gene matches: 9. The full variable domain, its missing parts supplied by reference TRBV28 and TRBJ1-1, is DVKVTQSSRYLVKRTGEKVFLECVQDMDHENMFWYRQDPGLGLRLIYFSYDVKMKEKGDIPEGYSVSREKKERFSLILESASTNQTSMYLCASSPPGGPRNTEAFFGQGTRLTVV.

The J gene is TRBJ2-7, the V gene TRBV5-4; 9 bases are a match to TRBD1. There are 14 residues in the CDR3. Germline V gives CDR1 SGHNT, CDR2 YYREEE (reference sequence). Trimming took 4 bases from V and 4 from J; bases not matched to a gene: 6. The CDR3 loop is CASSLGQGLYEQYF. The CDR3 DNA reads TGTGCCAGCAGCCTCGGACAGGGGTTATACGAGCAGTACTTC.

The chain employs TRBV28 and TRBJ2-2, with TRBD2 identical over 7 bases. The CDR3 totals 16 residues. The J segment lost 0 bases and the V segment lost 6 bases, leaving 7 bases of the junction unmatched. The germline V gene encodes CDR1 MDHEN and CDR2 SYDVKM. The CDR3 loop reads CASRWGGTANTGELFF. CDR3 nucleotides: TGTGCCAGCAGGTGGGGGGGTACGGCGAACACCGGGGAGCTGTTTTTT.

The rearrangement links TRBV7-2 to TRBJ1-5; D may be TRBD1 (5 bases). The CDR3 loop spans 16 amino acids. Trimming shortened V by 0 bases and J by 3 bases, and 12 bases separated the two germline ends. From germline, CDR1 is SGHTA and CDR2 FQGNSA. CDR3 DNA sequence: TGTGCCAGCAGCTTAGCAATAGACAGATTCAATCAGCCCCAGCATTTT. Protein product: CASSLAIDRFNQPQHF.

This clone was picked up one time. J is TRBJ1-5 and V is TRBV6-5; D gene unclear. The CDR3 sequence is 14 residues long. V was shortened by 5 bases and J by 2 bases, with 10 bases between the two germline ends. Germline values: CDR1 MNHEY, CDR2 SVGAGI. The CDR3 nucleotides are TGTGCCAGCAGTCAATCTGGAGGCAATCAGCCCCAGCATTTT. Amino acids: CASSQSGGNQPQHF.

The chain is built from TRBV5-8 and TRBJ1-6, with 8 bases fitting TRBD1. Germline values: CDR1 SGHTS, CDR2 YDEGEE. The CDR3 is 14 amino acids. The J segment lost 8 bases and the V segment lost 6 bases, leaving 7 bases of the junction unmatched. The CDR3 protein is CASTSEQGDSPLHF. CDR3 nucleotides: TGTGCCAGCACCTCGGAACAGGGGGATTCACCCCTCCACTTT.

The gene calls are TRBV30 and TRBJ2-7; D perhaps matches TRBD2 (6 bases). This CDR3 contains 13 residues. V was trimmed by 2 bases and J by 7 bases, leaving 15 bases between them. The V gene's germline CDR1 is GTSNPN and CDR2 SVGIG (reference sequence). Here the CDR3 reads CAWSTRREMEQYF. The CDR3, as DNA: TGTGCCTGGAGTACCCGGCGGGAAATGGAGCAGTACTTC.

The chain employs TRBV7-3 and TRBJ1-1; D may be TRBD1 (6 bases). This CDR3 contains 13 residues. Germline-derived CDR1 and CDR2 are SGHTA and FQGTGA. With 4 bases removed from V and 4 bases from J, the gap between germline ends came to 10 bases. This CDR3 reads CASSSTGSTEAFF. The CDR3 DNA reads as TGTGCCAGCAGCTCTACAGGGTCCACTGAAGCTTTCTTT.

V gene TRBV19 combines with J gene TRBJ1-2, with 10 bases matching TRBD1. This CDR3 has 14 amino acids. The V segment lost 1 base and the J segment 7 bases; nucleotides outside the gene matches: 3. Germline-derived CDR1 and CDR2 are LNHDA and SQIVND (reference sequence). CDR3 amino acids: CASSIGWDRGGYTF. In nucleotides, the CDR3 is TGTGCCAGTAGTATAGGATGGGACAGGGGTGGCTACACCTTC.

The J gene is TRBJ2-2, the V gene TRBV7-9; TRBD1 matches at 9 bases. The V gene's germline CDR1 is SEHNR and CDR2 FQNEAQ (reference sequence). V dropped 5 bases and J dropped 6; count of bases not matched to a gene: 4. The CDR3 runs 14 residues. CDR3 residues: CASSRTGAAGELFF. In DNA, the CDR3 is TGTGCCAGCAGCCGGACAGGGGCGGCCGGGGAGCTGTTTTTT.

Remarks on this clone: A junction end diverges from the germline sequence, so it may reflect a read error. This chain links TRBV2 with TRBJ1-2, with D possibly TRBD1 on 5 matching bases. Germline CDR1 reads SNHLY; CDR2 reads FYNNEI. This CDR3 spans 14 amino acids. The DNA of the CDR3 is TGTGTCAGCAGTGCTCAGGGAATGTCCTATGGCTACACCTTC. Translating gives CVSSAQGMSYGYTF.

Note on this clone: At the DNA level, this CDR3 is encoded by other sequences in the same sample as well. The chain recombines TRBV5-1 with TRBJ2-7; D possibly corresponds to TRBD2 (6 bases). The germline V gene encodes CDR1 SGHRS and CDR2 YFSETQ. The ends were cut back, 0 bases at V and 1 base at J, with 8 bases in the middle. The length of the CDR3 is 14 residues. CDR3 DNA: TGCGCCAGCAGCTTGGCGGCGGGATCCTACGAGCAGTACTTC. Its protein product is CASSLAAGSYEQYF.

The gene calls are TRBV7-3 and TRBJ1-6; TRBD1 matches at 7 bases. The CDR3 runs to 13 residues. The ends lost 2 bases at V and 14 bases at J; junction bases unmatched: 6. CDR1 is SGHTA, CDR2 FQGTGA, per germline. The chain's CDR3 is CASSLERQGALHF. The CDR3 DNA follows: TGTGCCAGCAGCTTAGAGAGACAGGGCGCCCTCCACTTT.